This record looks at one T cell receptor (beta chain) sequence and its context. This specimen belongs to a study of technical replicates of blood from several donors. Method: immunoSEQ multiplex PCR; TCRdb's copy keeps in-frame clones and lacks some. The sample lists 68,000 or so clones, nearly 98% occurring once. CDR1 SGDLS and CDR2 YYNGEE come from the germline V gene. V trimming: 5 bases; J trimming: 4 bases; junction bases outside the gene matches: 6. This CDR3 has 14 amino acids. Sequences were obtained from T cells isolated from PBMCs. The rearrangement uses TRBV9 and TRBJ1-5; the match to TRBD1 covers 7 bases. The TCR was taken from a human donor in good health. The CDR3 DNA sequence: TGTGCCAGCAGTCCAGGGGGGATGAATCAGCCCCAGCATTTT. Its protein is CASSPGGMNQPQHF.